A single sample gave rise to the 18 T cell receptor beta chains below, sequenced in a study of shared clonotypes between healthy human individuals. The repertoire was sequenced with immunoSEQ multiplex PCR; TCRdb's copy has only in-frame clones and lacks some. The table has more than 2 million clones, approximately 96% seen once. Input material: naive CD4+ T cells sorted from blood. Subset described: CD45RA+ positively selected. The receptors stem from a man aged 18 to 35 in good health.

The V call is TRBV6-5, the J call TRBJ2-5; D gene ambiguous. The germline V gene encodes CDR1 MNHEY and CDR2 SVGAGI. V was pared by 3 bases and J by 2 bases, with 10 bases between. The CDR3 has 14 residues. The CDR3 loop is CASSYGREQETQYF. DNA for the CDR3: TGTGCCAGCAGTTATGGAAGGGAACAAGAGACCCAGTACTTC.

In its sample, this clone was seen once. The chain joins TRBV27 to TRBJ2-1; TRBD2 matches at 16 bases. Germline CDR1 and CDR2: MNHEY and SMNVEV (reference sequence). The ends lost 9 bases at V and 10 bases at J; junction bases unmatched: 9. This CDR3 is 15 amino acids long. The CDR3, as DNA: TGTGCCAGTAAGGGACTAGCGGGAGGGCCGGGGGAGCAGTTCTTC. Protein sequence: CASKGLAGGPGEQFF.

In DNA form, the CDR3 reads TGTGCCAGCAGCTTGCCGTCCGCCGAGCAGTACTTC. Translation: CASSLPSAEQYF. The V gene is TRBV7-9, the J gene TRBJ2-7, with D hard to call. In germline, CDR1 is SEHNR, CDR2 FQNEAQ (reference sequence). Trimming pared 3 bases from V and 6 bases from J, leaving 9 bases between. The CDR3 runs to 12 residues.

Turning to this clone: The sample holds other DNA sequences that translate to the same CDR3. J is TRBJ2-3 and V is TRBV5-1, with TRBD2 identical over 13 bases. The CDR3 has 14 residues. With V trimmed by 8 bases and J by 3 bases, 3 bases remained unmatched. Germline CDR1 SGHRS, CDR2 YFSETQ. This CDR3 is CASSTSGGTDTQYF. The CDR3 bases are TGCGCCAGTTCGACTAGCGGGGGGACAGATACGCAGTATTTT.

In regard to this clone: The same CDR3 can be traced to other DNA sequences in this sample. V is TRBV10-1 and J is TRBJ2-7, with 7 nucleotides matching TRBD2. V shed 0 bases and J 4 bases; nucleotides not matched to a gene: 6. Germline CDR1 WNHNN, CDR2 SYGVQD (reference sequence). This CDR3 is 15 amino acids long. The DNA for the CDR3 is TGCGCCAGCAGTGAGTCTGCTAGCGGATCTTACGAGCAGTACTTC. This encodes CASSESASGSYEQYF.

The chain joins TRBV18 to TRBJ2-7; possibly TRBD2 for D (6 bases). The V end lost 0 bases, the J end lost 2 bases, and 8 bases lay between the germline ends. The CDR3 sequence is 14 residues long. Germline CDR1 KGHSH, CDR2 LQKENI. The CDR3, as DNA: TGTGCCAGCTCACCACCGGCGGGAACCTACGAGCAGTACTTC. The encoded protein is CASSPPAGTYEQYF.

The rearrangement uses TRBV13 and TRBJ1-2; D is ambiguous. Per the germline V gene, CDR1 is PRHDT and CDR2 is FYEKMQ (reference sequence). V dropped 0 bases and J dropped 5 bases, with 16 bases sitting between them. This CDR3 region has 16 residues. Here the CDR3 reads CASSLGLYGRSYGYTF. The DNA for the CDR3 is TGTGCCAGCAGCTTAGGCCTGTATGGGCGGTCGTATGGCTACACCTTC.

The J gene is TRBJ2-1, the V gene TRBV5-4; D gene unclear. This CDR3 spans 13 amino acids. Trimming shortened V by 1 base and J by 8 bases, and 10 bases separated the two germline ends. Germline V CDR1 and CDR2: SGHNT, YYREEE (reference sequence). The CDR3 DNA reads as TGTGCCAGCAGCTTGTTGGTAGGATATGAGCAGTTCTTC. It translates to CASSLLVGYEQFF.

The chain couples TRBV4-1 to TRBJ1-2, with TRBD1 as a possible D gene (6 bases). V was cut by 1 base and J by 2 bases, with 11 bases left in between. The CDR3 extends over 15 amino acids. Germline-derived CDR1 and CDR2 are MGHRA and YSYEKL. The DNA for the CDR3 is TGCGCCAGCAGCCAAGGTGACAGGTCGAACTATGGCTACACCTTC. Protein sequence: CASSQGDRSNYGYTF.

This chain uses TRBV6-5 with TRBJ2-5, with D perhaps TRBD2 (5 bases). There are 16 residues in the CDR3. The germline V gene encodes CDR1 MNHEY and CDR2 SVGAGI. V lost 0 bases to trimming and J lost 5 bases, with 16 bases between them. The CDR3 loop reads CASSYSNGGPGETQYF. CDR3 DNA: TGTGCCAGCAGTTACTCGAACGGCGGGCCGGGGGAGACCCAGTACTTC.

The chain recombines TRBV19 with TRBJ2-1; D unresolved. CDR1 and CDR2 (germline): LNHDA, SQIVND (reference sequence). Trimming shortened V by 5 bases and J by 6 bases, and 5 bases separated the two germline ends. The CDR3 contains 11 residues. The CDR3 loop reads CASSALNEQFF. The CDR3 region has the DNA TGTGCCAGTAGTGCGCTCAATGAGCAGTTCTTC.

The rearrangement joins TRBV4-3 to TRBJ1-4; possible D gene TRBD1, 5 bases. V was pared by 1 base and J by 2 bases, with 5 bases between. This CDR3 comprises 14 residues. Germline loops: CDR1 LGHNA, CDR2 YSLEER. The DNA of the CDR3 is TGCGCCAGCAGCCAAGGACAGACTAATGAAAAACTGTTTTTT. Translation gives CASSQGQTNEKLFF.

The V gene is TRBV5-1, the J gene TRBJ1-6; D perhaps matches TRBD1 (5 bases). This CDR3 is 13 amino acids long. The ends were cut back, 5 bases at V and 7 bases at J, with 10 bases in the middle. Germline values: CDR1 SGHRS, CDR2 YFSETQ. This CDR3 reads CASRKAGNSPLHF. CDR3 bases: TGCGCCAGCAGGAAGGCAGGGAATTCACCCCTCCACTTT.

The CDR3 protein is CASSEGSGHF. CDR3 sequence (DNA): TGTGCCAGCAGTGAGGGAAGTGGCCATTTT. The chain has TRBV6-5 and TRBJ1-5; D is undetermined. Germline CDR1 MNHEY, CDR2 SVGAGI. CDR3 length: 10 residues. Trimming stripped 5 bases from V and 16 bases from J, with 12 bases between.

The chain is built from TRBV7-2 and TRBJ1-1; D gene ambiguous. Germline V lookup: CDR1 SGHTA, CDR2 FQGNSA. This CDR3 is 14 amino acids long. V shed 0 bases and J shed 0 bases, with 5 bases lying between them. The CDR3 is CASSLAQLNTEAFF. The CDR3, as DNA: TGTGCCAGCAGCTTAGCACAGTTGAACACTGAAGCTTTCTTT.

The CDR3 DNA is TGTGCCAGCAGCTCTCGGGGCAAAGAGACCCAGTACTTC. Translation: CASSSRGKETQYF. V and J are TRBV11-2 and TRBJ2-5; D is tentatively TRBD1 or TRBD2 (5 bases each). Trimming removed 4 bases at V and 3 bases at J, with 9 bases between. Per germline, CDR1 SGHAT and CDR2 FQNNGV. This CDR3 comprises 13 residues.

The chain combines TRBV5-1 with TRBJ2-7; 7 bases line up with TRBD1. With 5 bases clipped from V and 4 bases from J, the junction kept 3 bases outside the gene matches. Germline V gene lookup returns CDR1 SGHRS and CDR2 YFSETQ. The CDR3 sequence is 12 residues long. The CDR3 protein is CASRRGLYEQYF. CDR3 bases: TGCGCCAGCAGAAGGGGGCTTTACGAGCAGTACTTC.

This chain connects TRBV25-1 to TRBJ1-2; D is ambiguous. The CDR3 totals 11 residues. V lost 3 bases, J lost 8 bases, and 7 bases lay in between. The germline gives CDR1 MGHDK, CDR2 SYGVNS. As DNA, the CDR3 is TGTGCCAGCAGTGAGAATACGGGCTACACCTTC. Translation: CASSENTGYTF.